This T cell receptor beta chain is from a study of T-cell memory formation after mild COVID-19 (dated by TCRdb to about 2021). For the wider study: TCR sequence clusters from the two donors were largely donor specific. In two donors, T-cell clones that expanded and contracted after mild COVID-19 were followed by sequencing TCRalpha and TCRbeta repertoires longitudinally. Two young, previously healthy adult volunteers, one female and one male, were included in the cohort.

This clonotype was picked up a small number of times. There is no known antigen for this receptor. The input lacks base qualities; no much larger clone sits a single base away. V trim: 5 bases; J trim: 3 bases; unmatched bases: 6. CDR1 SGHTA and CDR2 FQGNSA were looked up in the germline V gene. The CDR3 spans 15 residues, from the cysteine through the phenylalanine. The DNA shown is the 45-base CDR3, in frame from base 1. This sample was sequenced with an Illumina NovaSeq 6000. TCRalpha and TCRbeta cDNA libraries were constructed by 5'RACE with constant-segment primers, with sample barcodes and unique molecular identifiers being introduced. RNA was extracted from every sample with Trizol reagent. Amplification of the libraries took two PCR steps, and the second step added a second sample barcode plus Illumina TruSeq adapters. The libraries were sequenced on an Illumina NovaSeq using 2 x 150 bp paired-end reads. Per the authors' processing: Reads were demultiplexed and collapsed into UMI-guided consensus sequences with migec v1.2.7. With mixcr v2.1.11, UMI consensuses were aligned to TRA and TRB V and J templates and assembled into clonotypes. A clonotype was counted as expanded or contracted only if both edgeR and NoisET called the change significant, with noise models trained on biological replicates. For edgeR calls, a false discovery rate-adjusted p below 0.01 and a log2 fold-change threshold of 1 were applied. PCA with hierarchical clustering of max-normalized trajectories of the 1000 most abundant clonotypes was used as exploratory dynamics analysis. Each responding clone was given a CD4 or CD8 phenotype based on the CD4+ and CD8+ repertoires, which had been sequenced separately. TCRdb ran its own pipeline on the public reads, namely fastp trimming at Q25 and MiXCR clone calling, and kept in-frame beta chains. For every CDR3 protein sequence, its rows merge into one entry that carries the most common genes and DNA. TCRdb's processing, not the authors' own work, is the source of the V and J calls. Within this sample are tens of thousands of distinct CDR3 sequences, with approximately 7.6% of them counted one time only. The ten largest make up 1.4% of the sample.

PBMCs were isolated by Ficoll-Paque density gradient centrifugation. What the research found in general, with its limitations: Clones contracting from day 15 to 85 had balanced CD4/CD8 phenotypes, while a second wave expanding from day 15 to 37 was biased towards CD4+. The study covered only two mild cases, and larger cohorts including severe cases with pre-infection samples were considered necessary. The second-wave clones that peaked on day 37 were not confirmed to be SARS-CoV-2 specific. Contracting CD4+ clones were found mainly in CM and EM memory subsets, while CD8+ clones were enriched in EMRA. Some responding clones were detected in pre-infection memory, suggesting pre-existing cross-reactive memory T cells joined the SARS-CoV-2 response.

The V and J segments used are TRBV7-2 and TRBJ1-2, with 10 junctional bases fitting TRBD1. The sequencing input was PBMCs or a T cell subset sorted from them (not recorded which). This clonotype was sampled from a man between 18 and 35 years old who had mild COVID-19 (a few samples of this study predate the infection). The sample titles of this study are shuffled in the database, so cell type and time point are left out; the donor was told from shared clones. The bases read TGTGCCAGCAGCCTGACAGGGGGCCGTGACTATGGCTACACCTTC. This codes for CASSLTGGRDYGYTF.